In its sample, the clone carrying this T cell receptor (beta chain) was seen once. The data derive from a study of blood T cell repertoires in COVID-19. The wider study: Material from acute and convalescent COVID-19 was sourced from the United States, Italy and Spain. PBMCs, B-cell-depleted T cells, or T cells were the source of the cDNA or gDNA that made up the material.

Per the original methods: Reference gene primer amplification gave nucleated cell count estimates. The method was immunoSEQ multiplex PCR; TCRdb's version includes in-frame clones alone and lacks a portion of them. The V and J calls and the clone size are those of that table, but D and trimming were determined from the DNA. The sample contains more than 300,000 clones, around 92% of which appear only once. Per germline, CDR1 MGHRA and CDR2 YSYEKL. The ends were cut back, 0 bases at V and 2 bases at J, with 14 bases in the middle. The length of the CDR3 is 16 residues. This TCR came from a man younger than 35 who had recovered from COVID-19. Input material: peripheral blood. J is TRBJ2-7 and V is TRBV4-1, with TRBD2 as a possible D gene (7 bases). CDR3 sequence: CASSQDIRGGPYEQYF. CDR3 bases: TGCGCCAGCAGCCAAGATATTAGGGGGGGACCCTACGAGCAGTACTTC.